A selection of T cell receptor beta chains follows, all from one sample in a study of technical replicates of blood from several donors. Generated by immunoSEQ multiplex PCR, the TCRdb table keeps only in-frame clones and is missing some. This sample has tens of thousands of clones, with about 96% found just once. The specimen was T cells isolated from PBMCs. The origin of the receptors is a human donor in good health. Both conserved end residues are part of each CDR3. D genes are given only for firm matches. Expanded clones get a size class; other rows say once, few or many, or leave the size out.

TRBD1	TRBV14	NA	TRBJ2-3	CASSQVTGATDTQYF	TGTGCCAGCAGCCAAGTAACAGGGGCCACAGATACGCAGTATTTT
TRBD1	TRBV5-1	NA	TRBJ2-2	CASSMWDRVGGELFF	TGCGCCAGCAGCATGTGGGACAGGGTCGGCGGGGAGCTGTTTTTT
NA	TRBV4-1	NA	TRBJ1-2	CASSQVDRTYGYTF	TGCGCCAGCAGCCAAGTCGACAGAACCTATGGCTACACCTTC
TRBD1	TRBV11-2	NA	TRBJ1-2	CASSPRTGLGYTF	TGTGCCAGCAGCCCCCGGACAGGGCTAGGCTACACCTTC
NA	TRBV5-4	once	TRBJ2-6	CASSLDFANVLTF	TGTGCCAGCAGCTTGGACTTTGCCAACGTCCTGACTTTC
NA	TRBV4-1	once	TRBJ2-7	CASSQGQATYEQYF	TGCGCCAGCAGCCAAGGACAGGCAACCTACGAGCAGTACTTC
TRBD2	TRBV2	NA	TRBJ2-2	CASSVAGENTGELFF	TGTGCCAGCAGCGTAGCGGGAGAGAACACCGGGGAGCTGTTTTTT
NA	TRBV19	NA	TRBJ1-1	CASSAGYTEAFF	TGTGCCAGTAGTGCCGGGTACACTGAAGCTTTCTTT
TRBD1	TRBV5-1	NA	TRBJ1-6	CASSWDRGSISPLHF	TGCGCCAGCAGCTGGGACAGGGGATCGATCTCACCCCTCCACTTT
TRBD2	TRBV5-5	NA	TRBJ2-7	CASSLAGLREPSYEQYF	TGTGCCAGCAGCTTGGCCGGTTTGCGGGAGCCCTCCTACGAGCAGTACTTC
NA	TRBV28	few	TRBJ2-7	CASSFSVQGGYEQYF	TGTGCCAGCAGTTTCTCGGTGCAGGGGGGATACGAGCAGTACTTC
NA	TRBV18	NA	TRBJ2-5	CASSPPEEQTQYF	TGTGCCAGCTCACCACCCGAGGAGCAGACCCAGTACTTC
NA	TRBV5-6	NA	TRBJ1-1	CASSPRRGTEAFF	TGTGCCAGCAGCCCTAGGAGGGGCACTGAAGCTTTCTTT
NA	TRBV10-3	NA	TRBJ2-3	CAIRESTDTQYF	TGTGCCATCCGGGAGAGCACAGATACGCAGTATTTT
NA	TRBV13	NA	TRBJ2-1	CASSATAPSYNEQFF	TGTGCCAGCAGCGCGACAGCGCCCTCCTACAATGAGCAGTTCTTC
NA	TRBV28	NA	TRBJ1-5	CASKTRAQGGGNQPQHF	TGTGCCAGCAAAACCCGTGCGCAGGGAGGGGGCAATCAGCCCCAGCATTTT
TRBD1	TRBV6-6	NA	TRBJ2-2	CASTPGQGATGELFF	TGTGCCAGCACCCCGGGACAGGGGGCCACCGGGGAGCTGTTTTTT
TRBD1	TRBV27	NA	TRBJ1-1	CASSPGTGGNTEAFF	TGTGCCAGCAGTCCCGGGACAGGGGGGAACACTGAAGCTTTCTTT
NA	TRBV7-9	NA	TRBJ1-1	CASRPTIDRRRTEAFF	TGTGCCAGCAGACCTACTATCGACAGACGCCGCACTGAAGCTTTCTTT
TRBD1	TRBV18	NA	TRBJ1-2	CASSPTTGGYGYTF	TGTGCCAGCTCACCAACGACAGGGGGCTATGGCTACACCTTC
NA	TRBV11-2	NA	TRBJ1-4	CASSRIRDSNEKLFF	TGTGCCAGCAGCCGCATCCGGGATTCTAATGAAAAACTGTTTTTT
NA	TRBV11-2	NA	TRBJ2-7	CASSLAGVSLREQYF	TGTGCCAGCAGCTTAGCGGGTGTCTCCCTACGTGAGCAGTACTTC
NA	TRBV5-1	once	TRBJ2-7	CASSLRQGYEQYF	TGCGCCAGCAGCTTACGGCAGGGCTACGAGCAGTACTTC
NA	TRBV28	NA	TRBJ1-5	CASSPGLRSNQPQHF	TGTGCCAGCAGCCCGGGACTTCGTAGCAATCAGCCCCAGCATTTT
TRBD2	TRBV7-2	NA	TRBJ2-1	CASSLGGSGRIGEQFF	TGTGCCAGCAGCTTAGGCGGTAGCGGGAGAATCGGTGAGCAGTTCTTC
TRBD2	TRBV7-6	NA	TRBJ2-2	CASSLITSSGGNTGELFF	TGTGCCAGCAGCTTAATTACCTCTAGCGGGGGGAACACCGGGGAGCTGTTTTTT
NA	TRBV5-6	NA	TRBJ1-3	CASSATRGAGNTIYF	TGTGCCAGCAGCGCGACCAGGGGAGCTGGAAACACCATATATTTT
TRBD2	TRBV6-5	NA	TRBJ2-7	CASSYGAGAYEQYF	TGTGCCAGCAGTTACGGCGCGGGAGCCTACGAGCAGTACTTC
NA	TRBV19	once	TRBJ2-5	CASSRRRDQETQYF	TGTGCCAGTAGTAGGAGACGGGACCAAGAGACCCAGTACTTC
NA	TRBV5-6	NA	TRBJ1-2	CASSLGQANYGYTF	TGTGCCAGCAGCTTGGGACAGGCTAACTATGGCTACACCTTC
TRBD1	TRBV5-1	NA	TRBJ1-1	CASSLGQGFTEAFF	TGCGCCAGCAGCTTGGGACAGGGGTTCACTGAAGCTTTCTTT
NA	TRBV7-3	NA	TRBJ1-1	CASSLARPQLNTEAFF	TGTGCCAGCAGCTTAGCCCGGCCACAGTTGAACACTGAAGCTTTCTTT
TRBD2	TRBV7-9	NA	TRBJ2-2	CASSSSSGSTGELFF	TGTGCCAGCAGCTCCTCTAGCGGGAGTACCGGGGAGCTGTTTTTT
TRBD2	TRBV7-3	NA	TRBJ2-1	CASSFLAGVRNEQFF	TGTGCCAGCAGCTTCCTAGCGGGGGTGAGAAATGAGCAGTTCTTC
NA	TRBV7-8	NA	TRBJ2-7	CASSPPLTWEQYF	TGTGCCAGCAGCCCCCCGCTGACTTGGGAGCAGTACTTC
NA	TRBV2	NA	TRBJ1-5	CASSERSGNQPQHF	TGTGCCAGCAGTGAACGGTCCGGCAATCAGCCCCAGCATTTT
TRBD1	TRBV4-2	NA	TRBJ2-7	CASSQGLTGQHEQYF	TGTGCCAGCAGCCAAGGCTTGACAGGGCAGCACGAGCAGTACTTC
TRBD2	TRBV19	NA	TRBJ2-7	CASSPRGTSGSHEQYF	TGTGCCAGTAGTCCAAGAGGGACTAGCGGGAGCCACGAGCAGTACTTC
TRBD2	TRBV13	NA	TRBJ2-7	CASSLRISQLAGGFTYEQYF	TGTGCCAGCAGCCTAAGGATTTCACAACTAGCGGGAGGCTTCACCTACGAGCAGTACTTC
NA	TRBV9	NA	TRBJ1-3	CASSVGGGIRSGNTIYF	TGTGCCAGCAGCGTAGGTGGAGGGATCCGCTCTGGAAACACCATATATTTT
NA	TRBV15	NA	TRBJ2-7	CATSREGFGNSGEQYF	TGTGCCACCAGCAGAGAGGGGTTCGGAAACAGCGGAGAGCAGTACTTC
TRBD1	TRBV28	NA	TRBJ2-4	CASSSVRQGAVAKNIQYF	TGTGCCAGCAGTTCCGTCCGACAGGGGGCGGTCGCCAAAAACATTCAGTACTTC
NA	TRBV9	NA	TRBJ1-2	CASSEGQITNYGYTF	TGTGCCAGCAGCGAAGGACAGATAACTAACTATGGCTACACCTTC
NA	TRBV14	NA	TRBJ2-1	CASSQGAWDLYNEQFF	TGTGCCAGCAGCCAGGGGGCTTGGGACCTATACAATGAGCAGTTCTTC
NA	TRBV5-4	NA	TRBJ2-7	CASRDMGFSYEQYF	TGTGCCAGCAGGGACATGGGATTCTCCTACGAGCAGTACTTC
TRBD1	TRBV5-1	NA	TRBJ1-5	CASSSEPGTGSLSNQPQHF	TGCGCCAGCAGCTCTGAACCCGGGACAGGGAGCCTTAGCAATCAGCCCCAGCATTTT